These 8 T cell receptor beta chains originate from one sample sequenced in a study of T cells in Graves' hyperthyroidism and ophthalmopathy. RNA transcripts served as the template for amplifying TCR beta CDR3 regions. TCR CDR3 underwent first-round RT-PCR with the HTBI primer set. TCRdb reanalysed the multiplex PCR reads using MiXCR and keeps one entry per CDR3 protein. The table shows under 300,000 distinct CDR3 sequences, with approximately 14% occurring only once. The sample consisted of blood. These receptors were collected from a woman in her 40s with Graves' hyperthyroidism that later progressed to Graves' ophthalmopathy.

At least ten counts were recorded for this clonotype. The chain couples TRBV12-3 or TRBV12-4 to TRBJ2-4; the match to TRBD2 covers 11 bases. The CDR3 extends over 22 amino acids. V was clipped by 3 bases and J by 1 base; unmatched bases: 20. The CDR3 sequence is CASSFKPLIAGGPGRAKNIQYF. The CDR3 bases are TGTGCCAGCAGTTTTAAGCCCCTCATAGCGGGAGGGCCGGGTAGGGCCAAAAACATTCAGTACTTC.

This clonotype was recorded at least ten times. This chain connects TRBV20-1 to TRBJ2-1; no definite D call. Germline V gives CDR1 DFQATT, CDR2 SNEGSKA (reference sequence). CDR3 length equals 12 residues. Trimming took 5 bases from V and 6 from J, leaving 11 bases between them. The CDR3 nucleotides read TGCAGTGCTCCAGAAAACTTCAATGAGCAGTTCTTC. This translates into CSAPENFNEQFF.

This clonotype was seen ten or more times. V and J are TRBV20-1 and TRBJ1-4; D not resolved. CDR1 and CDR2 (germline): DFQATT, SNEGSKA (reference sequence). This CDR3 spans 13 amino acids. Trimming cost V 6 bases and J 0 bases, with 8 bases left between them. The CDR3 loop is CSAPGTTNEKLFF. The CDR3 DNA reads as TGCAGTGCACCCGGGACAACTAATGAAAAACTGTTTTTT.

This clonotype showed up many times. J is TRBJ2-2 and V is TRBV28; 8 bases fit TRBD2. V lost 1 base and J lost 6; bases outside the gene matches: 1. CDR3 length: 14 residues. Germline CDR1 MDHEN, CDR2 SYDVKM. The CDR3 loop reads CASSLSGRAGELFF. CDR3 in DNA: TGTGCCAGCAGTTTATCCGGGAGGGCCGGGGAGCTGTTTTTT.

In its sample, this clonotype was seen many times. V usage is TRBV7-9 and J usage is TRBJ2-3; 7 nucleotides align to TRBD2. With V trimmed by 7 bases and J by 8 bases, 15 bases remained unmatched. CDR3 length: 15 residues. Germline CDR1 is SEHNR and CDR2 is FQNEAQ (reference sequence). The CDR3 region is CASTPDGISGGTQYF. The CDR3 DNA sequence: TGTGCCAGCACCCCCGACGGGATATCGGGGGGTACGCAGTATTTT.

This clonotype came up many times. The CDR3: CASSLWVGGSYNEQFF. The DNA for the CDR3 is TGCGCCAGCAGCTTGTGGGTCGGGGGTTCCTACAATGAGCAGTTCTTC. This chain uses TRBV5-1 with TRBJ2-1; D possibly corresponds to TRBD2 (6 bases). From germline, CDR1 is SGHRS and CDR2 YFSETQ. The ends were cut back, 1 base at V and 1 base at J, with 12 bases in the middle. This CDR3 spans 16 amino acids.

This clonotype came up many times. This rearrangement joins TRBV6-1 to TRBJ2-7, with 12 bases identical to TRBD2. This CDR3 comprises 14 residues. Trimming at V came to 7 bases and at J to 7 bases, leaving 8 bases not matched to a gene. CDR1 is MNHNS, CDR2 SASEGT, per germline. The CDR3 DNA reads TGTGCCAGCATTCTAGCGGGAGGGCCTGGAGAGCAGTACTTC. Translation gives CASILAGGPGEQYF.

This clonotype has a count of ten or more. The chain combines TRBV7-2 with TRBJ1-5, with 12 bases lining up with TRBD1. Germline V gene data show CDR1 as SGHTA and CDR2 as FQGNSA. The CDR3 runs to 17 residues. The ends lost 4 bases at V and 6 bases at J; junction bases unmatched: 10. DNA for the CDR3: TGTGCCAGCAGCTCCGGGGGGACAGGGGGCGCGAGTCAGCCCCAGCATTTT. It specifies CASSSGGTGGASQPQHF.